The present entry profiles one T cell receptor (beta chain) with its context. The antigen this receptor binds is unknown. Per-base quality was not reported, and no clone a single base away is much larger than it. Based on the germline V gene, the CDR1 and CDR2 sequences are SGHTS and YDEGEE. The V end loses 9 bases and the J end loses 7 bases, and a stretch of 20 bases separates them. CDR3 length: 13 amino acids, cysteine to phenylalanine. The kept DNA is CDR3 alone, 39 bases in frame from the first base. Stable Graves' hyperthyroidism was defined as no progression to ophthalmopathy during 18 months of follow-up. Hyperthyroidism patients were newly diagnosed, with disease duration under 2 months, and aged 18 to 65 years. The study excluded patients with uncontrolled infections, other autoimmune diseases, pregnancy or lactation. Clinical symptoms, serum thyroxine and TRAb, thyroid ultrasound, and orbital computed tomography formed the basis for the diagnoses. Ficoll-Paque density gradient centrifugation was used to isolate PBMCs from around 10 ml of fresh peripheral blood. Trizol reagent was used to extract total RNA, and RNA quality was then checked on an Agilent 2100 Bioanalyzer.

The TCR beta CDR3 regions were amplified from the RNA transcripts. The first round of RT-PCR for the TCR CDR3 was performed with the HTBI primer set and the Qiagen OneStep RT-PCR kit. A second multiplex PCR round built the libraries, followed by size selection and purification. Paired-end sequencing of the libraries was performed with 100 bp reads on an Illumina HiSeq2000. Under the source paper's analysis protocol: SOAPnuke was used to process the raw data, throwing out any read that contained adapters or uncalled bases, had a mean Phred below 15, or lacked an exact constant-primer or identifier match. COPE v1.2.5 was used to merge the high-quality paired reads, and each unique nucleotide sequence was defined as a clonotype. MiTCR v1.1 was used to align the clonotypes against IMGT TRBV, TRBD and TRBJ reference segments. The analysis included only V-J combinations with a frequency above 0.0001, which together covered around 99% of the repertoires. The TCS score was defined as the ratio of F50 (clonal expansion) to E x V (chaos), calculated using BLOSUM62-based TCRdist between CDR3 peptides within each V-J. Welch's t-statistics and random forest reduced roughly 500 V-J features to 13, which were used in a naive Bayes classifier (R e1071). TCRdb's own reprocessing of the public reads used fastp at Q25 and MiXCR and kept productive beta chains. Rows with one shared CDR3 protein collapse into an entry with the most common genes and DNA. These V and J calls originate from TCRdb's pipeline instead of the authors' own analysis. The sample table records 500,000 to 750,000 distinct CDR3 sequences; more than 15% of these occur just once. Under 7.5% of the sample lies in the top ten.

These data originate in a study of T cells in Graves' hyperthyroidism and ophthalmopathy (dated by TCRdb to between 2018 and 2021). A note on the overall study: Peripheral blood samples were taken at initial diagnosis, before any treatment was given. After sampling, hyperthyroidism patients received methimazole starting at 30 mg daily, and ophthalmopathy patients received high-dose intravenous methylprednisolone. For training and testing, the 110 or so patients in the discovery cohort were randomly divided in a 7:3 ratio. The study also compared thyroid tissue and blood T-cell repertoires from a handful of Graves' hyperthyroidism patients. Prospective prediction of ophthalmopathy was tested in an independent validation cohort of 18 hyperthyroidism patients and 15 to 17 patients who later progressed to ophthalmopathy. To identify distinguishing TCR V-J signatures, a discovery cohort of 95 to 100 patients was used, comprising 40 to 45 with Graves' ophthalmopathy and around 60 with stable Graves' hyperthyroidism. The paper reports TCR Vbeta CDR3 sequencing of approximately 140 peripheral blood samples: under 45 ophthalmopathy, fewer than 85 hyperthyroidism and around 17 progressor patients. General conclusions and limits of the study: A model built on a 13 V-J signature distinguished ophthalmopathy from stable hyperthyroidism, reaching over 85% sensitivity and about 81% specificity in cross-validation and 80%/75% in testing. Most expanded thyroid clonotypes (frequency above 0.001) were also found in blood, which suggests that blood repertoires may mirror thyroid immune responses. In validation, the model predicted progression to ophthalmopathy a median of about 6.8 months before onset, with about 71% sensitivity and 72.22% specificity. Sample size was not statistically predetermined, and investigators were not blinded to group allocation.

The rearrangement combines TRBV5-8 with TRBJ2-7; 6 matching bases give a weak D call of TRBD2. Sequencing input: blood. This TCR derives from a woman aged 25 to 45 with Graves' hyperthyroidism. The CDR3 region has the sequence CAIITPRAGEQYF. The DNA reads as follows: TGTGCCATTATTACCCCAAGGGCGGGGGAGCAGTACTTC.